This T cell receptor beta chain was profiled in a study of human T cells and chemical hapten exposure. This clonotype has at least ten counts. The CDR3 has 11 residues. The V end lost 6 bases, the J end lost 4 bases, and 9 bases lay between the germline ends. The germline V gene encodes CDR1 DFQATT and CDR2 SNEGSKA (reference sequence). TCRdb redid the calling of the RACE reads with MiXCR, one entry per CDR3 protein. The sample consists of fewer than 500,000 distinct CDR3 sequences, more than 4.5% of them appearing once. The time point denotes: patch test 1, 2 weeks after DPC sensitization. Treatment denoted: therapeutic diphenylcyclopropenone sensitization with weekly scalp DPC.

The source is a woman aged 45-65 years with alopecia areata. Some clones in this sample may be carry-over from other donors' samples. This chain joins TRBV20-1 and TRBJ1-2; D not certain. The source was whole blood, collected in connection with sensitization to the hapten diphenylcyclopropenone (DPC). The CDR3 is CSAPVTYGYTF. CDR3 nucleotides: TGCAGTGCCCCTGTGACCTATGGCTACACCTTC.